This TCR beta chain was documented in a study of tumor-infiltrating lymphocytes in primary liver carcinoma. The wider study: Surgeons treated the primary liver carcinoma of the patients by surgical resection. Patients included men and women of 30 to 69 years. The study, taken as a whole, reports: Each sample was bulk and unsorted; consequently, CD4+ and CD8+ repertoires were not compared.

Out of unsorted whole blood came the blood RNA, and germline DNA was extracted as well. Germline lookup yields CDR1 SGHAT and CDR2 FQNNGV. This CDR3 spans 14 amino acids. V shed 4 bases and J 4 bases; nucleotides not matched to a gene: 6. This clonotype appeared many times. Its cognate antigen is unknown. TCR beta cDNA was prepared out of around 460 ng total RNA by means of a constant-region primer. Libraries covering TCR beta were generated through three nested multiplex PCR rounds (using a slightly modified ARM-PCR). TRBV1-TRBV30 forward primers paired with a C-beta reverse primer were used in the first two PCR rounds, which ran approximately 10 cycles each. TCRdb ran MiXCR on the multiplex PCR reads and lists one entry per CDR3 protein. The table lists 310,000 or so distinct CDR3 sequences, roughly 61% of them singletons.

What was sequenced was peripheral blood. The chain carries TRBV11-2 and TRBJ2-5; 7 positions agree with TRBD1. The clonotype was recovered from a man aged 40-55 years with primary liver carcinoma and hepatitis B virus infection. This chain's CDR3 is CASSSNRGPETQYF. The CDR3 coding sequence is TGTGCCAGCAGCTCAAACAGGGGCCCAGAGACCCAGTACTTC.